This T cell receptor (beta chain) was found in a study of blood T cells in healthy people across ages. Overall study findings and caveats: Using unsorted PBMCs precluded a conclusive naive versus antigen-experienced comparison. A greater number of naive CD4+ cells and higher diversity distinguished long-lived donors from aged donors.

The authors ran a second PCR of roughly 6 to 11 cycles using a sample-barcoded 5' primer and a J-beta primer mix. Sequencing yielded, for each sample, at least 2.5 million paired-end reads carrying CDR3. TCRdb itself ran the 5' RACE reads through MiXCR, one entry per CDR3 protein. The sample includes 1.4 million to 1.5 million distinct CDR3 sequences, approximately 40% of them seen just once. On this clonotype itself: Its antigen remains unidentified.

Per-sample yields of isolated PBMCs were at least 6 million. CDR3 length: 13 residues. CDR1 and CDR2 from the germline V gene are SEHNR and FQNEAQ (reference sequence). Trimming took off 4 bases at V and 3 bases at J, with 10 bases between the two ends. The clonotype originates from a woman between 18 and 29 years old in good health. Sample: blood. This rearrangement joins TRBV7-9 to TRBJ2-7; D gene unclear. The CDR3 nucleotides are TGTGCCAGCAGCTCCTCGATCCTCTACGAGCAGTACTTC. Encoded protein: CASSSSILYEQYF.